This T cell receptor beta chain was sequenced for a study of Graves' ophthalmopathy and Graves' hyperthyroidism. New diagnoses, under 2 months' duration, and ages 18 to 65 characterized the hyperthyroidism patients. Study-level points and caveats: Prediction of ophthalmopathy progression reached around 71% sensitivity and around 72% specificity. Blood shared most expanded thyroid clonotypes above 0.001 frequency.

Many counts were recorded for this clonotype. The antigen is not known. CDR1 SSHAT and CDR2 FNYEAQ come from the germline V gene (reference sequence). The CDR3 totals 15 residues. Trimming pared 5 bases from V and 4 bases from J, leaving 17 bases between. From RNA, the CDR3 regions of TCR beta chains were amplified and sequenced. The authors performed first-round RT-PCR with HTBI primers and then a second-round multiplex PCR. TCRdb re-derived calls from the multiplex PCR reads in MiXCR, one entry per CDR3 protein. Altogether some 1.1 million distinct CDR3 sequences are present, 35% to 40% being singletons, with the ten largest covering around 10%.

What was sequenced was peripheral blood or thyroid tissue (not recorded which). The source of this sequence is an adult man with Graves' hyperthyroidism. The chain has TRBV7-7 and TRBJ2-5, with D uncertain. The CDR3 DNA is TGTGCCAGCAGCCCCCTTGGCACCGGTGGAGAGACCCAGTACTTC. Translation: CASSPLGTGGETQYF.